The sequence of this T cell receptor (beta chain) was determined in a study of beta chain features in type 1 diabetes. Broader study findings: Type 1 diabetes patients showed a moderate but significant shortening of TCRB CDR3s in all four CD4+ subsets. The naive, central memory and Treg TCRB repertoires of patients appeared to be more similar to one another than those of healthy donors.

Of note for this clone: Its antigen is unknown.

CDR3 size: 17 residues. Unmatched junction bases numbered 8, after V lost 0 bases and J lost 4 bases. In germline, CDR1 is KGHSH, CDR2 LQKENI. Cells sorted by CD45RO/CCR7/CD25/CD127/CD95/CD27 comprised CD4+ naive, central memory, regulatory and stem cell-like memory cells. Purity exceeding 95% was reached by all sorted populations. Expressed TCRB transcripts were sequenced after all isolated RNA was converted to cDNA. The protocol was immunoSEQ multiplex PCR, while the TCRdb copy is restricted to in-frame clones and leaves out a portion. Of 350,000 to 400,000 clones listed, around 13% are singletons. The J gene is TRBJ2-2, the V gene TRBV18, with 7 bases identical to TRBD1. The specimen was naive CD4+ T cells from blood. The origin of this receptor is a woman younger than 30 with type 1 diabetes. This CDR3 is CASSPPSTTGSTGELFF. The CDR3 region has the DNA TGTGCCAGCTCACCACCTTCTACGACAGGGAGCACCGGGGAGCTGTTTTTT.